The 2 T cell receptor beta chains presented below share a single source sample, sequenced in a study of blood T cell repertoires in COVID-19 (dated by TCRdb to about 2020). Library preparation employed the immunoSEQ multiplex PCR assay. Entries here come from immuneACCESS through TCRdb and include only in-frame sequences with V and J called. Some clones fail to appear in such tables; in the studies checked, an unresolved V gene covers under half of the shortfall, and the cause of the remainder is unknown. The sample yields about 100,000 clones; approximately 80% were counted once. The ten largest make up 20% to 25% of the sample. Sample: peripheral blood. Receptors originate from a man in his 70s with active or convalescent COVID-19.

The V gene is TRBV2, the J gene TRBJ1-1, with D possibly being TRBD1 (5 bases). V was pared by 2 bases and J by 5 bases, with 12 bases between. This CDR3 region has 14 residues. Germline assignment: CDR1 SNHLY and CDR2 FYNNEI. CDR3 sequence: CASSEWRGGTEAFF. In nucleotides, the CDR3 is TGTGCCAGCAGTGAATGGAGGGGAGGGACTGAAGCTTTCTTT. Full variable domain (rest looked up from reference TRBV2 and TRBJ1-1): EPEVTQTPSHQVTQMGQEVILRCVPISNHLYFYWYRQILGQKVEFLVSFYNNEISEKSEIFDDQFSVERPDGSNFTLKIRSTKLEDSAMYFCASSEWRGGTEAFFGQGTRLTVV.

The chain has TRBV5-1 and TRBJ2-2; D ambiguous. From germline, CDR1 is SGHRS and CDR2 YFSETQ. The ends were cut back, 4 bases at V and 5 bases at J, with 12 bases in the middle. The length of the CDR3 is 14 residues. The CDR3 nucleotides are TGCGCCAGCAGCATGGGTGGAGAGACCGGGGAGCTGTTTTTT. Protein: CASSMGGETGELFF.